The clone carrying this T cell receptor beta chain was seen many times. No antigen is known for it. The junction shows a germline mismatch at one end, possibly a read error. Per the germline V gene, CDR1 is ENHRY and CDR2 is SYGVKD. The CDR3 has 12 amino acids. These data are taken from a study of T cells after yellow fever vaccination. Study-wide context: SMART-Seq v4 Ultra Low Input prepared libraries from low-cell fractions.

A universal primer site and UMIs were added as TCR cDNA was made by 5'RACE template switching. TCRdb independently ran MiXCR on the 5' RACE reads; one entry per CDR3 protein. The sample has about 220,000 distinct CDR3 sequences; under 3.5% are singletons. Study-level points and caveats: When the response was secondary, it was weaker but reached its peak faster, day 5 versus 15. Abundant bulk-derived clonotypes could contaminate FACS-sorted repertoires.

This sequence joins TRBV10-3 and TRBJ2-7, with TRBD1 matching 10 bases. The material sequenced was CD4+ T cells sorted from PBMCs, taken 10 days after the yellow fever booster vaccination. The origin of this receptor is a man aged 18-30 years who received the YFV17D yellow fever vaccine. CDR3 sequence: CAISESGTGESF. CDR3 coding DNA: TGTGCCATCAGTGAGTCGGGGACAGGGGAGAGCTTC.